The 2 T cell receptor beta chains below come from one sample, sequenced in a study of T cells after somatic rescue of genetic block. Assay: immunoSEQ multiplex PCR; the TCRdb copy retains only in-frame clones and omits some. The repertoire holds 15,000 or so clones, 55% to 75% seen once, with around a quarter in the top ten. The sequenced sample consisted of peripheral blood mononuclear cells (PBMCs). These receptors all come from a man aged 18 to 29.

The V and J genes are TRBV28 and TRBJ2-5; D might be TRBD1 (8 bases). Gene TRBJ2-7 matches the end of the DNA better, so the J call may be wrong. CDR1 and CDR2 (germline): MDHEN, SYDVKM. This CDR3 spans 14 amino acids. The CDR3 sequence: CASSRRQGRAEQYF. CDR3 coding DNA: TGTGCCAGCAGCCGCCGACAGGGGAGGGCCGAGCAGTACTTC.

The sample holds one count of this clone. This chain connects TRBV5-1 to TRBJ2-7; 7 nucleotides align to TRBD1. CDR3 length equals 13 residues. Unmatched junction bases numbered 3, after V lost 3 bases and J lost 3 bases. CDR1 and CDR2 (germline): SGHRS, YFSETQ. This chain's CDR3 is CASSSRDSYEQYF. The CDR3 region has the DNA TGCGCCAGCAGCTCCCGGGACAGCTACGAGCAGTACTTC. The full variable domain, its missing parts supplied by reference TRBV5-1 and TRBJ2-7, is KAGVTQTPRYLIKTRGQQVTLSCSPISGHRSVSWYQQTPGQGLQFLFEYFSETQRNKGNFPGRFSGRQFSNSRSEMNVSTLELGDSALYLCASSSRDSYEQYFGPGTRLTVT.